Following are 17 T cell receptor beta chains from one sample sequenced in a study of T cell responses to AZD1222 COVID-19 vaccine. The assay was immunoSEQ multiplex PCR, and TCRdb's table has in-frame clones only and misses some. The table has about 140,000 clones, 88% seen once; the top ten hold about 5%. Here the sequenced sample was peripheral blood, taken 28 days after the second dose of the MenACWY control vaccine. Receptor source: an adult who received the MenACWY meningococcal vaccine as a control.

The chain links TRBV24-1 to TRBJ2-1; 8 bases map to TRBD2. Per the germline V gene, CDR1 is KGHDR and CDR2 is SFDVKD. The CDR3 spans 17 residues. With 4 bases clipped from V and 9 bases from J, the junction kept 16 bases outside the gene matches. The CDR3 nucleotides are TGTGCCACCAGTGACAGAAAGGGACTAGGACTTAGTGGTGAGCAGTTCTTC. Translation: CATSDRKGLGLSGEQFF.

The chain has TRBV6-4 and TRBJ2-7; D is possibly TRBD1 or TRBD2 (5 bases each). In germline, CDR1 is MRHNA, CDR2 SNTAGT. V shed 5 bases and J shed 0 bases, with 11 bases lying between them. The CDR3 has 14 amino acids. The CDR3 sequence is CASSSGRSSYEQYF. CDR3 in DNA: TGTGCCAGCAGTTCGGGACGCAGCTCCTACGAGCAGTACTTC.

The rearrangement uses TRBV11-3 and TRBJ2-5; tentative D call: TRBD1 (6 bases). Germline V gives CDR1 SGHNT, CDR2 YENEEA. Trimming left V 1 base short and J 2 bases short, with 14 bases between. This CDR3 is built from 16 residues. The CDR3 region has the DNA TGTGCCAGCAGCTTAGTTGGGGGCACAGGTCAAGAGACCCAGTACTTC. Translation gives CASSLVGGTGQETQYF.

This sequence joins TRBV5-1 and TRBJ2-4; D remains ambiguous. The CDR3 spans 13 residues. With 0 bases removed from V and 7 bases from J, the gap between germline ends came to 8 bases. Germline CDR1 is SGHRS and CDR2 is YFSETQ. CDR3 amino acids: CASSLGVGNIQYF. CDR3 coding DNA: TGCGCCAGCAGCTTGGGAGTGGGGAACATTCAGTACTTC.

The chain couples TRBV3-1 (or the pseudogene TRBV3-2) to TRBJ1-6; 8 bases align to TRBD1. The CDR3 extends over 16 amino acids. V lost 0 bases and J lost 10; bases outside the gene matches: 8. Germline V gene lookup returns CDR1 LGHDT and CDR2 YNNKEL (reference sequence). The CDR3 nucleotides read TGTGCCAGCAGCCAAGATCGAGGACAGGGAAAATCACCCCTCCACTTT. Translating it yields CASSQDRGQGKSPLHF.

V gene TRBV7-2 combines with J gene TRBJ2-3; 8 positions match TRBD1. The CDR3 has 15 amino acids. With 4 bases clipped from V and 3 bases from J, the junction kept 6 bases outside the gene matches. CDR1 SGHTA and CDR2 FQGNSA come from the germline V gene. The CDR3 bases are TGTGCCAGCAGCTATGGGACAGGTTTTACAGATACGCAGTATTTT. Translated: CASSYGTGFTDTQYF. Full variable domain (outside the CDR3, taken from reference TRBV7-2 and TRBJ2-3): GAGVSQSPSNKVTEKGKDVELRCDPISGHTALYWYRQSLGQGLEFLIYFQGNSAPDKSGLPSDRFSAERTGGSVSTLTIQRTQQEDSAVYLCASSYGTGFTDTQYFGPGTRLTVL.

CDR3 protein: CASSLGTGGGELFF. CDR3 nucleotide sequence: TGTGCCAGCAGTTTAGGGACAGGAGGCGGGGAGCTGTTTTTT. J is TRBJ2-2 and V is TRBV27; 8 nucleotides align to TRBD1. V was pared by 2 bases and J by 7 bases, with 3 bases of the junction left unmatched. The V gene's germline CDR1 is MNHEY and CDR2 SMNVEV (reference sequence). The CDR3 is made up of 14 amino acids.

The table lists this clone with a few counts. V usage is TRBV14 and J usage is TRBJ1-5; TRBD1 might be the D (5 bases). Trimming took 1 base from V and 5 from J, leaving 9 bases between them. The CDR3 loop spans 14 amino acids. Germline CDR1 and CDR2: SGHDN and FVKESK. This CDR3 reads CASSQAGPHQPQHF. The CDR3 region has the DNA TGTGCCAGCAGCCAAGCGGGACCCCATCAGCCCCAGCATTTT.

CDR3 region: CAISDQGPQETQYF. The CDR3 nucleotides read TGTGCCATCAGTGATCAGGGGCCCCAAGAGACCCAGTACTTC. The chain employs TRBV10-3 and TRBJ2-5; D is perhaps TRBD1 (6 bases). Between the trimmed V and J ends, which lost 3 bases and 1 base, there was a span of 9 bases. This CDR3 is built from 14 residues. Looked up from germline, CDR1 is ENHRY and CDR2 is SYGVKD.

The genes are TRBV10-3 and TRBJ1-2, with a tentative D call TRBD1 (5 bases). CDR3 length: 13 residues. Germline CDR1 ENHRY, CDR2 SYGVKD. V lost 11 bases to trimming and J lost 7 bases, with 20 bases between them. This chain's CDR3 is CALQPTGFGGYTF. The DNA for the CDR3 is TGTGCCCTACAACCTACAGGCTTCGGTGGCTACACCTTC.

The rearrangement links TRBV2 to TRBJ2-7, with 7 nucleotides matching TRBD2. The CDR3 contains 13 residues. V shed 8 bases and J 4 bases; nucleotides not matched to a gene: 8. Germline assignment: CDR1 SNHLY and CDR2 FYNNEI. The CDR3 loop is CASRGEGQYEQYF. The CDR3, as DNA: TGTGCCAGCCGGGGGGAGGGCCAATACGAGCAGTACTTC. The full variable domain, its missing parts supplied by reference TRBV2 and TRBJ2-7, is EPEVTQTPSHQVTQMGQEVILRCVPISNHLYFYWYRQILGQKVEFLVSFYNNEISEKSEIFDDQFSVERPDGSNFTLKIRSTKLEDSAMYFCASRGEGQYEQYFGPGTRLTVT.

This sequence joins TRBV7-9 and TRBJ1-6; possible D gene TRBD1, 6 bases. V was shortened by 3 bases and J by 5 bases, with 8 bases between the two germline ends. The CDR3 covers 14 residues. CDR1 and CDR2 from the germline V gene are SEHNR and FQNEAQ (reference sequence). In DNA, the CDR3 is TGTGCCAGCAGCTTGGACAGCCATAATTCACCCCTCCACTTT. Its translation: CASSLDSHNSPLHF.

The CDR3 region has the DNA TGCGCCAGCACCTCCAACAGGGTGTGGAACACTGAAGCTTTCTTT. Translation: CASTSNRVWNTEAFF. The J gene is TRBJ1-1, the V gene TRBV4-3, with TRBD1 as a possible D gene (6 bases). The CDR3 extends over 15 amino acids. Per the germline V gene, CDR1 is LGHNA and CDR2 is YSLEER. With 7 bases removed from V and 1 base from J, the gap between germline ends came to 16 bases.

This clone occurred once. The chain uses TRBV3-1 (or the pseudogene TRBV3-2) and TRBJ2-1, with 13 bases aligning to TRBD2. Germline V lookup: CDR1 LGHDT, CDR2 YNNKEL (reference sequence). This CDR3 is 16 amino acids long. Germline trimming cut 1 base from V and 10 bases from J; bases unmatched to any gene: 7. CDR3 sequence (DNA): TGTGCCAGCAGCCAAGGGACTAGCGGGAGAGCCCGAGAGCAGTTCTTC. It translates to CASSQGTSGRAREQFF.

This rearrangement joins TRBV7-8 to TRBJ1-2; D is unresolved. Trimming shortened V by 5 bases and J by 5 bases, and 15 bases separated the two germline ends. Germline values: CDR1 SGHVS, CDR2 FQNEAQ. This CDR3 has 14 amino acids. CDR3 amino acids: CASSQDPGIYGYTF. CDR3 bases: TGTGCCAGCAGCCAGGATCCCGGGATTTATGGCTACACCTTC.

The J gene is TRBJ2-7, the V gene TRBV10-3, with D uncertain. CDR3 size: 12 residues. Between the trimmed V and J ends, which lost 3 bases and 6 bases, there was a span of 9 bases. Germline lookup yields CDR1 ENHRY and CDR2 SYGVKD. CDR3 DNA sequence: TGTGCCATCAGTGACTCAAGATCCGAGCAGTACTTC. Encoded protein: CAISDSRSEQYF.

This clone was seen a single time. The genes are TRBV18 and TRBJ2-3; no clear D. CDR1 KGHSH and CDR2 LQKENI come from the germline V gene. The V and J ends lost 0 bases and 0 bases respectively, with 13 bases between them. This CDR3 is built from 17 residues. The CDR3 sequence is CASSPPKALTSTDTQYF. The CDR3 DNA sequence: TGTGCCAGCTCACCACCCAAGGCCTTGACTAGCACAGATACGCAGTATTTT.